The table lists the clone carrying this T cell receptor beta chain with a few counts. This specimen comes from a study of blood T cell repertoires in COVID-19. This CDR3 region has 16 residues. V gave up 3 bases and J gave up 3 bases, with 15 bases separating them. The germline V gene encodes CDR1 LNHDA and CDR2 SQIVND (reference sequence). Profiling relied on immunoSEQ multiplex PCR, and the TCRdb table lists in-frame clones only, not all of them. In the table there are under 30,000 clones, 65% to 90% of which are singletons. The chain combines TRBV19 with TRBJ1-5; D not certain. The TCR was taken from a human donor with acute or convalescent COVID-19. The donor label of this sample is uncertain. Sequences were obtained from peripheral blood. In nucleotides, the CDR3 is TGTGCCAGTAGTATTAGGTCCGGAGCACACAATCAGCCCCAGCATTTT. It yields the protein CASSIRSGAHNQPQHF.